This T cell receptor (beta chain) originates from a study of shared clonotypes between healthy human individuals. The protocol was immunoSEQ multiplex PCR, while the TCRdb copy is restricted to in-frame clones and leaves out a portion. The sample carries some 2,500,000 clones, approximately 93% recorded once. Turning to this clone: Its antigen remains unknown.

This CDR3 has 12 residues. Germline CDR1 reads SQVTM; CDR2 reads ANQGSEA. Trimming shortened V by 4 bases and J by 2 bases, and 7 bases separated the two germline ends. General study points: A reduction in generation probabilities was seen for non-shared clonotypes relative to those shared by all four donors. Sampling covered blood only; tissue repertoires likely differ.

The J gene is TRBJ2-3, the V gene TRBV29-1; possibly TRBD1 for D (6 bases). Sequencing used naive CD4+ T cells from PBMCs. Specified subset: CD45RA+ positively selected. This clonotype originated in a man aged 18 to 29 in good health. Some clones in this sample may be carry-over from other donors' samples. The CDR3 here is CSVGGPTDTQYF. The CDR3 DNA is TGCAGCGTTGGGGGGCCCACAGATACGCAGTATTTT.